This T cell receptor beta chain came from a study of T cell repertoires in cytomegalovirus infection. TCRdb processed the reads anew with MiXCR; each CDR3 protein has one entry. This table holds 680,000 or so distinct CDR3 sequences, approximately 33% found once. Points on this clonotype: The antigen remains undetermined.

The germline V gene has CDR1 LNHDA and CDR2 SQIVND (reference sequence). CDR3 size: 13 residues. V shed 2 bases, J shed 7 bases, and the junction held 2 bases outside the gene matches. This TCR was sampled from a human donor in good health (CMV status not recorded). Some clones in this sample may be carry-over from other donors' samples. J is TRBJ2-7 and V is TRBV19; 10 bases map to TRBD2. The specimen was cultured PBMCs, collected from culture after CMV antigen stimulation. The CDR3 DNA follows: TGTGCCAGTAGTATAAAACTAGCGGGGGAGCAGTACTTC. This codes for CASSIKLAGEQYF.